This T cell receptor beta chain was captured in a study of CD8+CD57+ T cells in acquired aplastic anemia. About the research overall: Sorted CD4+ and CD8+ cells yielded around 3.2 ug of DNA on average. Points from the study as a whole: CD8+ Simpson's diversity showed no significant patient-control difference.

Germline loops: CDR1 SNHLY, CDR2 FYNNEI. With 6 bases clipped from V and 2 bases from J, the junction kept 13 bases outside the gene matches. This CDR3 is 18 amino acids long. For CDR3 and TCR beta VDJ profiling, genomic DNA was the template used. TCRdb redid the calling of the reads with MiXCR, one entry per CDR3 protein. Seen here are approximately 190,000 distinct CDR3 sequences, 64% observed once, and the top ten hold around 45%. On this clonotype: Its antigen is as yet unknown.

This chain uses TRBV2 with TRBJ2-5; TRBD2 aligns across 12 bases. The receptor comes from a human donor with severe aplastic anemia or a healthy control (not recorded which). The sample comprised sorted CD4+, CD8+, or CD8+CD57+ T cells (not recorded which) from PBMCs. The CDR3 coding sequence is TGTGCCAGCAGCCATTGGACTAGCGGGGAGTCCCCACAAGAGACCCAGTACTTC. Its protein product is CASSHWTSGESPQETQYF.